The present T cell receptor (beta chain) was sequenced within a study of blood T cell repertoires in COVID-19. Unmatched junction bases numbered 6, after V lost 8 bases and J lost 2 bases. Germline V gives CDR1 SNHLY, CDR2 FYNNEI. The CDR3 is 14 amino acids. Generated by immunoSEQ multiplex PCR, the TCRdb table keeps only in-frame clones and is missing some. Found here are about 380,000 clones, 70% to 90% of them singletons; the top ten hold roughly 1.2%. The sample holds many counts of this clone. The rearrangement links TRBV2 to TRBJ2-3; 8 nucleotides match TRBD2. This sequence originates from a man aged 35 to 55 with acute or convalescent COVID-19. The sample comprised peripheral blood. CDR3 loop: CASWTSWSTDTQYF. The DNA of the CDR3 is TGTGCCAGCTGGACTAGCTGGTCCACAGATACGCAGTATTTT.